This T cell receptor beta chain appears in the sequencing data of a study of blood T cells in healthy people across ages. The germline gives CDR1 SGDLS, CDR2 YYNGEE. After removal of 3 bases from V and 7 bases from J, the junction contained 14 bases not matched to a gene. This CDR3 has 16 residues. Healthy Caucasian individuals from Russia aged about 6 to 100 served as donors. Each individual donor underwent a draw of about 9.9 milliliters of peripheral blood. Then a second PCR, running about 6 to 11 cycles, was carried out with a sample-barcoded 5' primer and a J-beta primer mix. Every sample gave at least 2.5 million paired-end reads containing CDR3. TCRdb passed the 5' RACE reads through MiXCR, listing each CDR3 protein once. The table shows about 640,000 distinct CDR3 sequences, with 58% occurring only once.

This chain joins TRBV9 and TRBJ2-7; 9 nucleotides line up with TRBD2. The sample comprised blood. This clonotype originated in a man aged 55 to 70 in good health. The CDR3 loop is CASSADLAGTPGEQYF. CDR3 DNA: TGTGCCAGCAGCGCAGATCTAGCGGGAACTCCGGGGGAGCAGTACTTC.